This T cell receptor (beta chain) was captured in a study of T cells in women clearing cervical HPV infection. Germline-derived CDR1 and CDR2 are SGHRS and YFSETQ. Germline trimming cut 4 bases from V and 3 bases from J; bases unmatched to any gene: 4. This CDR3 region has 14 residues. Repertoires were generated with immunoSEQ multiplex PCR, while TCRdb's copy carries only in-frame clones and drops some. This listing includes tens of thousands of clones. Remarks on this clone: The CDR3 end falls 3 residues outside the read, so it is completed with the germline J gene.

Prevalent HPV16 infections were excluded; only incident single HPV16 infections included. HPV was found by MY09/MY11 PCR and dot-blot genotyping. This chain uses TRBV5-1 with TRBJ1-5, with TRBD1 matching over 7 bases. The receptor was isolated from a woman between 18 and 75 years old with a cervical HPV16 infection that either progressed to CIN3+ or cleared (not recorded which). Sequenced: blood buffy coat. This CDR3 reads CASSLGTANQPQHF. The DNA read from the CDR3 is TGCGCCAGCAGCCTGGGGACAGCCAATCAGCCC.